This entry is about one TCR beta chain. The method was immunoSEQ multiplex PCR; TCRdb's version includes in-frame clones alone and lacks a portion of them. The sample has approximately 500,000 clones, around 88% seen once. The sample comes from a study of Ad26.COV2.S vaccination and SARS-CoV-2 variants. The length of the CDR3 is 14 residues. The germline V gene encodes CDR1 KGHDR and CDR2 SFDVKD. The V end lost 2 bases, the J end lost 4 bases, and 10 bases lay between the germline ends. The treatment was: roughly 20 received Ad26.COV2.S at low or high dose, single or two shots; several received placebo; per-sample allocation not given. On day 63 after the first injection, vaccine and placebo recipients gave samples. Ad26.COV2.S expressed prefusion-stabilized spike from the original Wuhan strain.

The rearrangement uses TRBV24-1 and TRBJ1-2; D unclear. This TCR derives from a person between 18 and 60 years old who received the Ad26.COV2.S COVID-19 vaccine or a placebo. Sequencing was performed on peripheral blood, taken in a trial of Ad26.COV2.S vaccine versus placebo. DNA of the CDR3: TGTGCCACCAGTGATTCGTCAACCCTCTATGGCTACACCTTC. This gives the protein CATSDSSTLYGYTF.